These 2 T cell receptor beta chains share one sample of origin, sequenced in a study of CD8+CD57+ T cells in acquired aplastic anemia. Genomic DNA was employed as the template in profiling TCR beta VDJ and CDR3. TCRdb recomputed calls from the reads with MiXCR, one row per CDR3 protein. The table has 200,000 to 250,000 distinct CDR3 sequences, almost 50% seen once; the top ten hold nearly 20%. Patients selected for sequencing had displayed CD8+CD57+ cell expansion by flow cytometry. The sequenced material came from sorted CD4+, CD8+, or CD8+CD57+ T cells (not recorded which) from PBMCs. The receptors here all came from a human donor with aplastic anemia.

This clonotype was seen a handful of times. This chain links TRBV3-1 with TRBJ1-3; D is undetermined. The CDR3 covers 14 residues. The germline V and J ends were trimmed by 1 base and 2 bases, with 6 bases remaining between them. Germline CDR1 LGHDT, CDR2 YNNKEL (reference sequence). In DNA, the CDR3 is TGTGCCAGCAGCCAAGCAGAAACTGGAAACACCATATATTTT. Protein: CASSQAETGNTIYF. Full variable domain (outside the CDR3, taken from reference TRBV3-1 and TRBJ1-3): DTAVSQTPKYLVTQMGNDKSIKCEQNLGHDTMYWYKQDSKKFLKIMFSYNNKELIINETVPNRFSPKSPDKAHLNLHINSLELGDSAVYFCASSQAETGNTIYFGEGSWLTVV.

On this clonotype: One junction end disagrees with the germline gene, perhaps due to a read error. This sequence joins TRBV7-7 and TRBJ2-3, with 14 bases that match TRBD2. This CDR3 has 22 amino acids. Looked up from germline, CDR1 is SSHAT and CDR2 is FNYEAQ (reference sequence). In DNA form, the CDR3 reads TGTGCTAGCAGCTTAGGTGGACTAGCGGGGGGCCGCACAAACCAGAGCACAGATACGCAGTATTTT. It translates to CASSLGGLAGGRTNQSTDTQYF.